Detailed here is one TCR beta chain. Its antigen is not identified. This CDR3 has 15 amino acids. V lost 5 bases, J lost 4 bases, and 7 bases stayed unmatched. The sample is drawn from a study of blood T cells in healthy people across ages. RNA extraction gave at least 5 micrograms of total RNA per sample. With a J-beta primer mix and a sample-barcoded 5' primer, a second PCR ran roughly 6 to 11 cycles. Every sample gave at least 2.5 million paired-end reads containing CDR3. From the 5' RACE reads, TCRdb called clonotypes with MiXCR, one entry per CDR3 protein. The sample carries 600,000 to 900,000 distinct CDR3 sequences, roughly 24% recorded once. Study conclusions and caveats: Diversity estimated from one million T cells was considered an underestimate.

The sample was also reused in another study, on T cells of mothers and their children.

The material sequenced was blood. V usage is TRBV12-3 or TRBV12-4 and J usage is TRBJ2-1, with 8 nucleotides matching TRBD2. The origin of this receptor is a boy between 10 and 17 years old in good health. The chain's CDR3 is CASSPRREAYNEQFF. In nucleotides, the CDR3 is TGTGCCAGCAGTCCCCGGCGGGAGGCTTACAATGAGCAGTTCTTC.